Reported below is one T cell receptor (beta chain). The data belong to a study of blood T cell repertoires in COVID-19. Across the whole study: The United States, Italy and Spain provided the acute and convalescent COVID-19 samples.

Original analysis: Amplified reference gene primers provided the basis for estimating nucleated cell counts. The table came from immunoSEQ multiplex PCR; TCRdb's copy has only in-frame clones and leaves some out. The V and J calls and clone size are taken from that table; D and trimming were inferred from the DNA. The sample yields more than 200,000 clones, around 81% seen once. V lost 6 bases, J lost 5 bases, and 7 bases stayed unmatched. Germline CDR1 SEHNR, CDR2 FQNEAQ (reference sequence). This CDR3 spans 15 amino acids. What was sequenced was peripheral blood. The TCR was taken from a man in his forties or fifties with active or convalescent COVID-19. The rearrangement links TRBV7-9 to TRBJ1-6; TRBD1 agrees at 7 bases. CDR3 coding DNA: TGTGCCAGCAGACCCCGGACAGGAGATAATTCACCCCTCCACTTT. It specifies CASRPRTGDNSPLHF.